The clone carrying this T cell receptor beta chain was picked up one time. What it binds is not known. PBMCs numbering at least 6.5 million were isolated per sample. Total RNA was isolated from each sample in quantities of at least 6 micrograms. Primed by a sample-barcoded 5' primer and a J-beta primer mix, a second PCR proceeded for 7 to 11 cycles. TCRdb itself ran the 5' RACE reads through MiXCR, one entry per CDR3 protein. The data show about 680,000 distinct CDR3 sequences, 45% to 50% seen once. The sample originates from a study of blood T cells in healthy people across ages. The CDR3 is made up of 15 amino acids. The germline V gene encodes CDR1 DFQATT and CDR2 SNEGSKA (reference sequence). The junction had 10 bases not matched to a gene; V was cut back by 0 bases and J by 6 bases. Study observations and caveats: More naive CD4+ cells and higher diversity were found in long-lived than in aged donors.

This sequence was found in a woman aged 55-69 years in good health. This rearrangement joins TRBV20-1 to TRBJ2-7, with TRBD2 matching 8 bases. Sequenced material: blood. The CDR3 DNA follows: TGCAGTGCTAGAGACTTTAGCGGGGACGCCTGCGAGCAGTACTTC. Amino acids: CSARDFSGDACEQYF.